Below are 13 T cell receptor beta chains sequenced from a single sample in a study of shared clonotypes between healthy human individuals. TCRdb's table, derived via immunoSEQ multiplex PCR, lists solely in-frame clones and lacks some. The sample contains over a million clones, roughly 96% of which appear only once. Sequenced: naive CD4+ T cells sorted from blood. This sample's subset: CD45RA+ positively selected. Receptors were obtained from a young man in good health.

This chain joins TRBV9 and TRBJ2-3; 9 bases fit TRBD2. The V segment lost 4 bases and the J segment 5 bases; nucleotides outside the gene matches: 11. The CDR3 runs 16 residues. The germline V gene encodes CDR1 SGDLS and CDR2 YYNGEE. This chain's CDR3 is CASSSSAGGPGDTQYF. The CDR3 DNA reads TGTGCCAGCAGCAGTTCGGCGGGAGGGCCTGGAGATACGCAGTATTTT.

This clone showed up just once. This same CDR3 is encoded by further DNA sequences in the sample. The chain carries TRBV5-1 and TRBJ1-2; 7 bases are a match to TRBD1. Trimming took 0 bases from V and 4 from J; bases not matched to a gene: 3. The CDR3 consists of 14 residues. CDR1 and CDR2 from the germline V gene are SGHRS and YFSETQ. The chain's CDR3 is CASSLGQGAYGYTF. The CDR3 DNA follows: TGCGCCAGCAGCTTGGGACAGGGAGCCTATGGCTACACCTTC.

This clone was recorded only once. The rearrangement links TRBV25-1 to TRBJ1-2, with 7 bases identical to TRBD1. Per the germline V gene, CDR1 is MGHDK and CDR2 is SYGVNS. The V segment lost 2 bases and the J segment 4 bases; nucleotides outside the gene matches: 7. This CDR3 is 15 amino acids long. The DNA of the CDR3 is TGTGCCAGCAGTGAAAGGGACAGCTACTTCTATGGCTACACCTTC. This encodes CASSERDSYFYGYTF.

Regarding this clone: Within the sample, other DNA sequences also encode this same CDR3. CDR3 region: CASSSGGDTQYF. CDR3 nucleotide sequence: TGTGCCAGCAGCTCGGGTGGAGATACGCAGTATTTT. The chain uses TRBV11-3 and TRBJ2-3, with D hard to call. The V and J ends lost 4 bases and 5 bases respectively, with 7 bases between them. This CDR3 is built from 12 residues. Germline-derived CDR1 and CDR2 are SGHNT and YENEEA.

V and J are TRBV29-1 and TRBJ2-2; no reliable D call. Germline V lookup: CDR1 SQVTM, CDR2 ANQGSEA. CDR3 length: 15 residues. The V end lost 2 bases, the J end lost 0 bases, and 10 bases lay between the germline ends. CDR3 region: CSVERKFANTGELFF. Here the CDR3 DNA reads TGCAGCGTTGAACGCAAGTTCGCGAACACCGGGGAGCTGTTTTTT.

This CDR3 is CASSTTHVLDTQYF. In DNA form, the CDR3 reads TGTGCCAGCTCTACGACCCACGTCTTAGATACGCAGTATTTT. The rearrangement uses TRBV11-2 and TRBJ2-3; D unresolved. This CDR3 contains 14 residues. CDR1 is SGHAT, CDR2 FQNNGV, per germline. Trimming removed 8 bases at V and 5 bases at J, with 17 bases between.

The chain couples TRBV7-6 to TRBJ2-1, with D hard to call. This CDR3 is built from 16 residues. With 5 bases removed from V and 0 bases from J, the gap between germline ends came to 14 bases. The germline CDR1 and CDR2 sequences are SGHVS and FNYEAQ. The DNA of the CDR3 is TGTGCCAGCAGCGTCGACTCCCTGAGCTCCTACAATGAGCAGTTCTTC. It encodes CASSVDSLSSYNEQFF.

On this clone: In the same sample, other DNA sequences code for this CDR3. The chain uses TRBV28 and TRBJ2-6; 7 positions agree with TRBD1. CDR3 length: 16 residues. Germline V gene lookup returns CDR1 MDHEN and CDR2 SYDVKM. The V gene end was trimmed by 4 bases and the J gene end by 0 bases; junction bases not matched to a gene: 3. The CDR3 DNA reads TGTGCCAGCAGTTCGACAGGGCTCTCTGGGGCCAACGTCCTGACTTTC. Its translation: CASSSTGLSGANVLTF.

Here the CDR3 reads CASSLALEAFF. The CDR3 nucleotides are TGTGCCAGCAGCCTGGCTCTGGAGGCTTTCTTT. V is TRBV5-6 and J is TRBJ1-1, with D uncertain. Germline CDR1 is SGHDT and CDR2 is YYEEEE. V was cut by 4 bases and J by 11 bases, with 12 bases left in between. This CDR3 has 11 amino acids.

The J gene is TRBJ1-1, the V gene TRBV19, with D maybe TRBD1 (6 bases). V dropped 7 bases and J dropped 4 bases, with 22 bases sitting between them. CDR3 size: 16 residues. Germline values: CDR1 LNHDA, CDR2 SQIVND (reference sequence). CDR3 coding DNA: TGTGCCAGTATACCGGGGGCAGGGCGGGCGGCCACTGAAGCTTTCTTT. Amino acid sequence: CASIPGAGRAATEAFF.

In nucleotides, the CDR3 is TGTGCCAGCAGCTTCATAGCGGGACAAGAGCAGTTCTTC. This encodes CASSFIAGQEQFF. V is TRBV7-7 and J is TRBJ2-1, with 8 bases lining up with TRBD2. The length of the CDR3 is 13 residues. The ends lost 3 bases at V and 10 bases at J; junction bases unmatched: 5. Germline V gene data show CDR1 as SSHAT and CDR2 as FNYEAQ (reference sequence). The variable domain in full, completed from reference TRBV7-7 and TRBJ2-1, reads GAGVSQSPRYKVTKRGQDVTLRCDPISSHATLYWYQQALGQGPEFLTYFNYEAQPDKSGLPSDRFSAERPEGSISTLTIQRTEQRDSAMYRCASSFIAGQEQFFGPGTRLTVL.

The rearrangement uses TRBV2 and TRBJ2-5, with D possibly TRBD2 on 6 matching bases. Germline CDR1 and CDR2: SNHLY and FYNNEI. The CDR3 has 15 amino acids. The V end lost 8 bases, the J end lost 5 bases, and 21 bases lay between the germline ends. CDR3 DNA: TGTGCCAGCGGGGAGGCTATGAGGGCGAGGGAGACCCAGTACTTC. Encoded protein: CASGEAMRARETQYF. Filled out from reference TRBV2 and TRBJ2-5, the complete variable domain reads EPEVTQTPSHQVTQMGQEVILRCVPISNHLYFYWYRQILGQKVEFLVSFYNNEISEKSEIFDDQFSVERPDGSNFTLKIRSTKLEDSAMYFCASGEAMRARETQYFGPGTRLLVL.

The V gene is TRBV18, the J gene TRBJ2-2; D is unresolved. The CDR3 loop spans 13 amino acids. The germline gives CDR1 KGHSH, CDR2 LQKENI. Trimming left V 3 bases short and J 8 bases short, with 10 bases between. The CDR3 coding sequence is TGTGCCAGCTCACCCGACCTGGAAGGGGAGCTGTTTTTT. This sequence encodes CASSPDLEGELFF.